The 32 T cell receptor beta chains below were found in one sample sequenced in a study of T cell repertoires in cytomegalovirus infection. TCRdb reanalysed the reads using MiXCR and keeps one entry per CDR3 protein. This table holds about 160,000 distinct CDR3 sequences, about 20% found once. Their cognate antigens are unknown. The sample consisted of CD8+ T cells from cultured PBMCs, taken from culture after CMV antigen stimulation. Receptors originate from a human donor in good health (CMV status not recorded). Some clones in this sample may be carry-over from other donors' samples.

A few counts support this clonotype. The chain uses TRBV27 and TRBJ1-5, with TRBD1 matching over 8 bases. The CDR3 has 16 amino acids. CDR1 MNHEY and CDR2 SMNVEV come from the germline V gene (reference sequence). J gave up 5 bases and V 2 bases, and 8 bases lay outside the gene matches. CDR3 amino acids: CASSLRSGGWHQPQHF. DNA of the CDR3: TGTGCCAGCAGTTTAAGGTCAGGGGGCTGGCATCAGCCCCAGCATTTT.

The V and J genes are TRBV6-1 and TRBJ2-3; 10 bases are shared with TRBD1. Germline values: CDR1 MNHNS, CDR2 SASEGT. The CDR3 spans 14 residues. The junction had 4 bases not matched to a gene; V was cut back by 7 bases and J by 3 bases. The CDR3 reads CASIGTGATDTQYF. CDR3 sequence (DNA): TGTGCCAGCATTGGGACAGGGGCGACAGATACGCAGTATTTT.

At least ten counts were recorded for this clonotype. The chain recombines TRBV7-2 with TRBJ1-3; no clear D gene. The CDR3 loop spans 18 amino acids. From germline, CDR1 is SGHTA and CDR2 FQGNSA. Trimming cost V 0 bases and J 0 bases, with 15 bases left between them. The CDR3 DNA is TGTGCCAGCAGCTTAGCGCCCGGATTGCCTACCTCTGGAAACACCATATATTTT. Its translation: CASSLAPGLPTSGNTIYF.

The chain recombines TRBV27 with TRBJ2-5; TRBD1 matches at 8 bases. The CDR3 sequence is 16 residues long. The ends lost 1 base at V and 5 bases at J; junction bases unmatched: 9. CDR1 and CDR2 (germline): MNHEY, SMNVEV (reference sequence). In DNA form, the CDR3 reads TGTGCCAGCAGTTTATACCCCAGGGGGCAGGGGGAGACCCAGTACTTC. Encoded protein: CASSLYPRGQGETQYF.

This clonotype was found a few times. The chain has TRBV19 and TRBJ1-5; weak D call: TRBD1 (5 bases). The V end was cut by 6 bases, the J end by 1 base, with 13 bases between. CDR1 is LNHDA, CDR2 SQIVND, per germline (reference sequence). This CDR3 region has 15 residues. The CDR3: CASSPWGMSNQPQHF. CDR3 nucleotide sequence: TGTGCCAGTAGCCCTTGGGGGATGAGCAATCAGCCCCAGCATTTT.

This clonotype showed up just a few times. In nucleotides, the CDR3 is TGTGCCAGCAGTTTCAATTGGGACGCTGAAGCTTTCTTT. This gives the protein CASSFNWDAEAFF. V is TRBV28 and J is TRBJ1-1; possible D gene TRBD1, 5 bases. This CDR3 contains 13 residues. Trimming removed 3 bases from V and 6 bases from J, with 11 bases in between. Germline CDR1 and CDR2: MDHEN and SYDVKM.

This clonotype was seen repeatedly, ten times or more. J is TRBJ1-1 and V is TRBV7-8; possibly TRBD1 for D (5 bases). Trimming shortened V by 3 bases and J by 3 bases, and 8 bases separated the two germline ends. This CDR3 is 13 amino acids long. CDR1 is SGHVS and CDR2 is FQNEAQ in the germline V gene. CDR3 region: CASSLGGDTEAFF. Here the CDR3 DNA reads TGTGCCAGCAGCTTGGGGGGGGACACTGAAGCTTTCTTT. The full variable domain, completed using reference TRBV7-8 and TRBJ1-1, is GAGVSQSPRYKVAKRGQDVALRCDPISGHVSLFWYQQALGQGPEFLTYFQNEAQLDKSGLPSDRFFAERPEGSVSTLKIQRTQQEDSAVYLCASSLGGDTEAFFGQGTRLTVV.

This chain joins TRBV6-2 or TRBV6-3 and TRBJ2-1, with D perhaps TRBD1 (6 bases). The CDR3 runs 14 residues. Germline CDR1 and CDR2: MNHEY and SVGEGT. The ends were cut back, 5 bases at V and 4 bases at J, with 12 bases in the middle. CDR3 sequence: CASSHLDRYNEQFF. The CDR3 DNA is TGTGCCAGCAGTCACCTGGACAGATACAATGAGCAGTTCTTC.

This chain joins TRBV5-6 and TRBJ1-1; no clear D. The CDR3 loop spans 17 amino acids. Trimming cost V 3 bases and J 4 bases, with 22 bases left between them. Per the germline V gene, CDR1 is SGHDT and CDR2 is YYEEEE. In nucleotides, the CDR3 is TGTGCCAGCAGCTGGACGGCCCGAAAGGTGGAGGGCACTGAAGCTTTCTTT. As protein: CASSWTARKVEGTEAFF.

The CDR3 bases are TGTGCCAGTAGTATAGGTCCGGGGAATCAGCCCCAGCATTTT. The encoded protein is CASSIGPGNQPQHF. The rearrangement joins TRBV19 to TRBJ1-5; D is uncertain. The CDR3 is made up of 14 amino acids. V was cut by 1 base and J by 4 bases, with 8 bases left in between. The V gene's germline CDR1 is LNHDA and CDR2 SQIVND (reference sequence).

This clonotype is deemed medium-sized (0.01 to 0.1%). The J gene is TRBJ2-1, the V gene TRBV10-3; D is unresolved. This CDR3 has 11 residues. Germline-derived CDR1 and CDR2 are ENHRY and SYGVKD. Trimming stripped 8 bases from V and 6 bases from J, with 8 bases between. CDR3 nucleotide sequence: TGTGCCATCGGGCCGCCCAATGAGCAGTTCTTC. It translates to CAIGPPNEQFF.

The chain links TRBV7-9 to TRBJ2-3, with 10 bases identical to TRBD2. This CDR3 spans 17 amino acids. CDR1 is SEHNR, CDR2 FQNEAQ, per germline (reference sequence). The ends lost 2 bases at V and 4 bases at J; junction bases unmatched: 9. The CDR3 DNA sequence: TGTGCCAGCAGCTTATTTGGCCTAGCGGGGGCCCCAGATACGCAGTATTTT. Amino acids: CASSLFGLAGAPDTQYF.

There are a few counts of this clonotype. The V and J genes are TRBV10-2 and TRBJ1-5; D not certain. The germline V gene has CDR1 WSHSY and CDR2 SAAADI. The V end was cut by 9 bases, the J end by 4 bases, with 10 bases between. This CDR3 region has 12 residues. CDR3 sequence reads: CASGWGNQPQHF. In nucleotides, the CDR3 is TGCGCCAGTGGGTGGGGTAATCAGCCCCAGCATTTT.

The chain joins TRBV6-2 or TRBV6-3 to TRBJ1-1; D ambiguous. Germline V gene lookup returns CDR1 MNHEY and CDR2 SVGEGT. CDR3 length: 12 amino acids. Deletions cut 0 bases from V and 6 bases from J, with 5 bases between. The DNA of the CDR3 is TGTGCCAGCAGTTACTCGCCCCCTGAAGCTTTCTTT. As protein: CASSYSPPEAFF.

V usage is TRBV7-2 and J usage is TRBJ2-1; 7 bases map to TRBD2. Trimming cost V 8 bases and J 4 bases; bases outside gene matches: 8. The CDR3 covers 14 residues. Germline V gives CDR1 SGHTA, CDR2 FQGNSA. The CDR3 sequence is CASGLGGWYNEQFF. The CDR3 coding sequence is TGTGCCAGCGGACTAGGAGGGTGGTACAATGAGCAGTTCTTC.

The chain is built from TRBV7-2 and TRBJ1-4, with D maybe TRBD1 (5 bases). The germline V and J ends were trimmed by 1 base and 5 bases, with 11 bases remaining between them. This CDR3 is built from 15 residues. In germline, CDR1 is SGHTA, CDR2 FQGNSA. The CDR3 nucleotides read TGTGCCAGCAGCTTAGGCGGGGGGTTGAATGAAAAACTGTTTTTT. Translated: CASSLGGGLNEKLFF.

The V gene is TRBV25-1, the J gene TRBJ2-7, with D unresolved. V lost 6 bases and J 5 bases, leaving 14 bases between the germline ends. Germline CDR1 reads MGHDK; CDR2 reads SYGVNS. The CDR3 spans 13 residues. CDR3 sequence reads: CASSPRDSHEQYF. CDR3 nucleotide sequence: TGTGCCAGCAGCCCCCGAGATTCCCACGAGCAGTACTTC.

This CDR3 is CASSLNRGGTEAFF. The CDR3 DNA reads TGTGCCAGCAGTTTAAACAGGGGAGGCACTGAAGCTTTCTTT. The chain employs TRBV12-3 or TRBV12-4 and TRBJ1-1, with 7 bases fitting TRBD1. Trimming cost V 2 bases and J 4 bases; bases outside gene matches: 4. This CDR3 contains 14 residues.

V and J are TRBV7-8 and TRBJ2-5; possible D gene TRBD2, 5 bases. The CDR3 has 15 residues. V gave up 5 bases and J gave up 7 bases, with 20 bases separating them. Germline CDR1 reads SGHVS; CDR2 reads FQNEAQ. The CDR3 DNA reads as TGTGCCAGCAGCACCAGATGGCCAGGAGGAGTGACCCAGTACTTC. Protein product: CASSTRWPGGVTQYF.

The table lists this clonotype with a count of one. V usage is TRBV5-4 and J usage is TRBJ2-7; 10 nucleotides match TRBD2. The V gene end was trimmed by 2 bases and the J gene end by 3 bases; junction bases not matched to a gene: 8. Germline V lookup: CDR1 SGHNT, CDR2 YYREEE (reference sequence). CDR3 length: 16 amino acids. Here the CDR3 reads CASSLARSGGDYEQYF. The CDR3 DNA follows: TGTGCCAGCAGCTTAGCCAGAAGCGGGGGGGACTACGAGCAGTACTTC.

The sample holds a few counts of this clonotype. CDR3 protein: CASSKRGMNSPLHF. Here the CDR3 DNA reads TGTGCCAGCAGCAAAAGGGGGATGAATTCACCCCTCCACTTT. The chain has TRBV6-1 and TRBJ1-6; the D gene is possibly TRBD1 (6 bases). This CDR3 spans 14 amino acids. V was cut by 6 bases and J by 7 bases, with 13 bases left in between. In germline, CDR1 is MNHNS, CDR2 SASEGT.

The chain joins TRBV6-2 or TRBV6-3 to TRBJ1-1, with 11 nucleotides matching TRBD1. Germline loops: CDR1 MNHEY, CDR2 SVGEGT. The CDR3 loop spans 20 amino acids. V was pared by 4 bases and J by 1 base, with 17 bases of the junction left unmatched. CDR3 protein: CASSLPILRDRGLSNTEAFF. The CDR3 nucleotides read TGTGCCAGCAGTTTGCCAATTTTGCGGGACAGGGGGTTATCGAACACTGAAGCTTTCTTT.

About this clonotype itself: The CDR3 end shows no conserved phenylalanine or tryptophan, and so a read error is likely. The rearrangement links TRBV7-6 to TRBJ1-1; 8 nucleotides line up with TRBD1. Germline loops: CDR1 SGHVS, CDR2 FNYEAQ. V dropped 0 bases and J dropped 0; count of bases not matched to a gene: 6. The CDR3 length is 17 residues. CDR3 protein: CASSLAAGGMMNTEAFL. DNA of the CDR3: TGTGCCAGCAGCTTAGCGGCAGGGGGCATGATGAACACTGAAGCTTTCTTA.

In its sample, this clonotype was seen a few times. This rearrangement joins TRBV12-5 to TRBJ1-5; D is uncertain. Trimming took 1 base from V and 1 from J, leaving 2 bases between them. CDR1 is LGHNT and CDR2 is FRNRAP in the germline V gene. The CDR3 extends over 13 amino acids. The CDR3 nucleotides are TGTGCTAGTGGTTTGGAGAGCAATCAGCCCCAGCATTTT. Protein: CASGLESNQPQHF.

This clonotype was detected ten times or more. The genes are TRBV6-2 or TRBV6-3 and TRBJ2-1, with 8 positions matching TRBD2. There are 21 residues in the CDR3. Germline V gives CDR1 MNHEY, CDR2 SVGEGT. Trimming cost V 0 bases and J 1 base; bases outside gene matches: 17. CDR3 DNA: TGTGCCAGCAGTTACTCGGAGCTTAGTAGCGGGGCTAAACAATCCTACAATGAGCAGTTCTTC. It codes for CASSYSELSSGAKQSYNEQFF.

V usage is TRBV7-2 and J usage is TRBJ1-6; D gene ambiguous. Trimming removed 3 bases from V and 0 bases from J, with 9 bases in between. Germline loops: CDR1 SGHTA, CDR2 FQGNSA. CDR3 size: 16 residues. CDR3 sequence reads: CASSFHGSSYNSPLHF. The CDR3 DNA reads as TGTGCCAGCAGCTTTCACGGTAGCTCCTATAATTCACCCCTCCACTTT.

This clonotype was observed a handful of times. The chain is built from TRBV29-1 and TRBJ2-7; D may be TRBD1 or TRBD2 (5 bases each). The CDR3 consists of 14 residues. Trimming pared 2 bases from V and 2 bases from J, leaving 13 bases between. CDR1 and CDR2 (germline): SQVTM, ANQGSEA. The CDR3, as DNA: TGCAGCGTTGAATTGGGGGTCGGCACCTACGAGCAGTACTTC. It encodes CSVELGVGTYEQYF.

A remark on this clonotype: Sequence at one end of the junction differs from germline and may be a read error. J is TRBJ2-2 and V is TRBV7-2; 11 positions agree with TRBD2. CDR1 SGHTA and CDR2 FQGNSA come from the germline V gene. This CDR3 region has 20 residues. CDR3 DNA: TGTGCCAGCAGCTTAGAGGGGACTAGCGGAACTATTACGAACACCGGGGAGCTGTATTTT. Amino acid sequence: CASSLEGTSGTITNTGELYF.

This clonotype has a handful of counts. The J gene is TRBJ2-2, the V gene TRBV7-2, with unresolved D. Trimming stripped 2 bases from V and 0 bases from J, with 10 bases between. The germline V gene has CDR1 SGHTA and CDR2 FQGNSA. The CDR3 length is 16 residues. The CDR3 sequence: CASSLFRLANTGELFF. The CDR3 DNA follows: TGTGCCAGCAGCTTATTCAGATTGGCGAACACCGGGGAGCTGTTTTTT.

This chain uses TRBV10-3 with TRBJ2-5, with a tentative D call TRBD2 (5 bases). V lost 3 bases, J lost 0 bases, and 14 bases lay in between. The CDR3 is 16 amino acids. The germline V gene has CDR1 ENHRY and CDR2 SYGVKD. CDR3 sequence reads: CAISDMGVDNQETQYF. DNA for the CDR3: TGTGCCATCAGTGATATGGGAGTAGATAACCAAGAGACCCAGTACTTC.

The genes are TRBV18 and TRBJ2-7; no firm D call. V dropped 2 bases and J dropped 0 bases, with 8 bases sitting between them. The germline V gene has CDR1 KGHSH and CDR2 LQKENI. The CDR3 length is 14 residues. The CDR3 protein is CASSPNGDSYEQYF. The CDR3, as DNA: TGTGCCAGCTCACCAAACGGAGACTCCTACGAGCAGTACTTC.

The chain carries TRBV11-2 and TRBJ1-6; tentatively, D is TRBD1 (6 bases). This CDR3 has 15 amino acids. CDR1 is SGHAT, CDR2 FQNNGV, per germline. Trimming cost V 4 bases and J 9 bases, with 16 bases left between them. The CDR3, as DNA: TGTGCCAGCAGCTGGACGGACAGTTCCTTTTCACCCCTCCACTTT. This sequence encodes CASSWTDSSFSPLHF.